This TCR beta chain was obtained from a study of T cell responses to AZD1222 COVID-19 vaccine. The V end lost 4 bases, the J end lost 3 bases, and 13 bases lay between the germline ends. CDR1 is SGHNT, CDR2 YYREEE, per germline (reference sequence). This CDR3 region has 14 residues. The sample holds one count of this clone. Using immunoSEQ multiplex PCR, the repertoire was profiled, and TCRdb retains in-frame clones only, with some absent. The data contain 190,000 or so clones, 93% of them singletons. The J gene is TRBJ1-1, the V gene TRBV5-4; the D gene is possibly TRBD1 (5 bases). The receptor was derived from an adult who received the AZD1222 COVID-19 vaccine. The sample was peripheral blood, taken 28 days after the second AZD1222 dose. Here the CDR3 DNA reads TGTGCCAGCAGCCCTATTGGGGCGGACACTGAAGCTTTCTTT. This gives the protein CASSPIGADTEAFF.